These 17 T cell receptor beta chains were all obtained from the same sample, sequenced in a study of vaccination effects on CD4 cells after COVID-19. Their recognized antigens are unknown. Upon completion of around eleven days in culture, CD4+ T cells were isolated. The person was diagnosed with PCR-confirmed SARS-CoV-2 infection between March and December 2020. Subjects were given two BNT162b2 or mRNA-1273 vaccine doses. Clones were sequenced by immunoSEQ multiplex PCR, and TCRdb holds only the in-frame ones, with some missing. The data contain 45,000 to 55,000 clones, around 70% of them singletons. Material: CD4+ T cells from PBMCs cultured without peptide, obtained after COVID-19 vaccination. The receptors come from a human donor who had a prior SARS-CoV-2 infection.

The chain employs TRBV11-3 and TRBJ2-1, with 12 bases identical to TRBD2. CDR1 SGHNT and CDR2 YENEEA come from the germline V gene. V dropped 1 base and J dropped 3; count of bases not matched to a gene: 4. This CDR3 spans 17 amino acids. The CDR3 nucleotides are TGTGCCAGCAGCTTAGTGCCGACTAGCGGGAGCTACAATGAGCAGTTCTTC. Its translation: CASSLVPTSGSYNEQFF.

V and J are TRBV7-2 and TRBJ1-1, with D possibly being TRBD1 (6 bases). From germline, CDR1 is SGHTA and CDR2 FQGNSA. The CDR3 loop spans 16 amino acids. V gave up 5 bases and J gave up 4 bases, with 20 bases separating them. The CDR3 here is CASSILGWGQGTEAFF. The CDR3 region has the DNA TGTGCCAGCAGCATACTAGGTTGGGGGCAGGGCACTGAAGCTTTCTTT.

This chain uses TRBV7-2 with TRBJ2-1; 11 nucleotides line up with TRBD1. V lost 5 bases and J lost 9; bases outside the gene matches: 12. The CDR3 is 16 amino acids. CDR1 is SGHTA and CDR2 is FQGNSA in the germline V gene. The DNA for the CDR3 is TGTGCCAGCAGCCAGACCGGGACAGGGGGGTATATTGAGCAGTTCTTC. It encodes CASSQTGTGGYIEQFF.

This clone was found a few times. This chain uses TRBV18 with TRBJ2-7; a possible D gene is TRBD1 (6 bases). The germline CDR1 and CDR2 sequences are KGHSH and LQKENI. V lost 5 bases and J lost 5, with 10 bases in between. The CDR3 spans 12 residues. CDR3 residues: CASSSSGDEQYF. The CDR3 nucleotides are TGTGCCAGCTCAAGTTCAGGGGACGAGCAGTACTTC.

This clone was seen once. The chain uses TRBV6-5 and TRBJ2-7; 8 nucleotides line up with TRBD1. With V trimmed by 7 bases and J by 6 bases, 8 bases remained unmatched. Germline V gives CDR1 MNHEY, CDR2 SVGAGI. The CDR3 is 13 amino acids. CDR3 sequence (DNA): TGTGCCAGCATGAAGGACAGGGTTGGCGAGCAGTACTTC. Translated: CASMKDRVGEQYF.

The chain links TRBV5-1 to TRBJ2-5; 7 bases match TRBD2. CDR3 length equals 15 residues. Looked up from germline, CDR1 is SGHRS and CDR2 is YFSETQ. V lost 4 bases and J lost 7; bases outside the gene matches: 13. CDR3 nucleotides: TGCGCCAGCAGCGGGGGGAATGTCGGGGGGTGGACCCAGTACTTC. Translation: CASSGGNVGGWTQYF.

The chain employs TRBV5-1 and TRBJ2-7; D is possibly TRBD1 (5 bases). The germline V gene encodes CDR1 SGHRS and CDR2 YFSETQ. V lost 6 bases, J lost 0 bases, and 16 bases lay in between. This CDR3 contains 15 residues. The CDR3 sequence: CASTDPLDISYEQYF. The CDR3 DNA reads TGCGCCAGCACCGACCCTCTGGACATCTCCTACGAGCAGTACTTC.

The chain couples TRBV19 to TRBJ2-6; D gene unclear. Germline lookup yields CDR1 LNHDA and CDR2 SQIVND (reference sequence). The CDR3 spans 14 residues. Between the trimmed V and J ends, which lost 4 bases and 1 base, there was a span of 5 bases. The CDR3 spells CASSSQSGANVLTF. In DNA, the CDR3 is TGTGCCAGTAGTAGCCAATCTGGGGCCAACGTCCTGACTTTC.

The chain links TRBV3-1 (or the pseudogene TRBV3-2) to TRBJ1-2; 7 positions agree with TRBD1. The CDR3 is made up of 16 amino acids. The ends lost 5 bases at V and 5 bases at J; junction bases unmatched: 14. Germline CDR1 is LGHDT and CDR2 is YNNKEL (reference sequence). CDR3 protein: CASSDSTGMRAYGYTF. The CDR3 DNA reads TGTGCCAGCAGCGACTCGACAGGGATGAGAGCATATGGCTACACCTTC.

The gene calls are TRBV19 and TRBJ2-5; 11 nucleotides align to TRBD1. The CDR3 sequence is 15 residues long. Germline CDR1 is LNHDA and CDR2 is SQIVND (reference sequence). Losses at the gene ends were 10 bases for V and 5 bases for J; bases not matched to a gene: 12. CDR3 loop: CATYTRTGGAETQYF. CDR3 nucleotides: TGTGCCACCTATACTCGGACAGGGGGCGCGGAGACCCAGTACTTC. Full variable domain (missing parts from reference TRBV19 and TRBJ2-5): DGGITQSPKYLFRKEGQNVTLSCEQNLNHDAMYWYRQDPGQGLRLIYYSQIVNDFQKGDIAEGYSVSREKKESFPLTVTSAQKNPTAFYLCATYTRTGGAETQYFGPGTRLLVL.

This clone was seen only a few times. This rearrangement joins TRBV2 to TRBJ2-3; D not certain. CDR3 length: 14 amino acids. V dropped 6 bases and J dropped 6 bases, with 16 bases sitting between them. Germline loops: CDR1 SNHLY, CDR2 FYNNEI. In DNA, the CDR3 is TGTGCCAGCAGCCCCGGGCAGCTAAGGGATACGCAGTATTTT. It is translated as CASSPGQLRDTQYF. The full variable domain, with the rest looked up from reference TRBV2 and TRBJ2-3, is EPEVTQTPSHQVTQMGQEVILRCVPISNHLYFYWYRQILGQKVEFLVSFYNNEISEKSEIFDDQFSVERPDGSNFTLKIRSTKLEDSAMYFCASSPGQLRDTQYFGPGTRLTVL.

The V call is TRBV24-1, the J call TRBJ1-1; TRBD1 might be the D (5 bases). The CDR3 extends over 14 amino acids. Deletions cut 5 bases from V and 1 base from J, with 10 bases between. The germline V gene encodes CDR1 KGHDR and CDR2 SFDVKD. The CDR3 is CATSGPGQNTEAFF. CDR3 nucleotides: TGTGCCACCAGTGGGCCCGGACAGAACACTGAAGCTTTCTTT.

This chain connects TRBV20-1 to TRBJ1-6, with unresolved D. In germline, CDR1 is DFQATT, CDR2 SNEGSKA (reference sequence). Trimming removed 3 bases at V and 7 bases at J, with 13 bases between. The CDR3 has 14 amino acids. The CDR3 DNA reads TGCAGTGCTAGTTCGGCAGAAGGAAATTCACCCCTCCACTTT. It encodes CSASSAEGNSPLHF.

V usage is TRBV7-2 and J usage is TRBJ1-1, with D perhaps matching TRBD1 (5 bases). CDR3 length: 16 residues. Deletions cut 1 base from V and 11 bases from J, with 23 bases between. Germline assignment: CDR1 SGHTA and CDR2 FQGNSA. CDR3: CASSLGSGPAGVSAFF. In DNA, the CDR3 is TGTGCCAGCAGCTTAGGATCGGGGCCGGCGGGGGTTTCGGCTTTCTTT. Full variable domain (remainder filled in from reference TRBV7-2 and TRBJ1-1): GAGVSQSPSNKVTEKGKDVELRCDPISGHTALYWYRQSLGQGLEFLIYFQGNSAPDKSGLPSDRFSAERTGGSVSTLTIQRTQQEDSAVYLCASSLGSGPAGVSAFFGQGTRLTVV.

This clone was observed once. This chain connects TRBV7-9 to TRBJ2-3; 8 bases fit TRBD2. Germline V lookup: CDR1 SEHNR, CDR2 FQNEAQ (reference sequence). The CDR3 sequence is 17 residues long. Unmatched junction bases numbered 12, after V lost 5 bases and J lost 2 bases. CDR3 loop: CASSRTVAGQYTDTQYF. CDR3 sequence (DNA): TGTGCCAGCAGCCGCACCGTAGCGGGACAATACACAGATACGCAGTATTTT. Using reference TRBV7-9 and TRBJ2-3 for the parts outside the CDR3, the full variable domain is DTGVSQNPRHKITKRGQNVTFRCDPISEHNRLYWYRQTLGQGPEFLTYFQNEAQLEKSRLLSDRFSAERPKGSFSTLEIQRTEQGDSAMYLCASSRTVAGQYTDTQYFGPGTRLTVL.

V usage is TRBV5-1 and J usage is TRBJ2-2, with D perhaps TRBD2 (5 bases). CDR1 and CDR2 (germline): SGHRS, YFSETQ. CDR3 length equals 18 residues. V was clipped by 4 bases and J by 0 bases, with 19 bases between them. CDR3 DNA sequence: TGCGCCAGCAGCCCCTGGAAATCGGGATATTCGAACACCGGGGAGCTGTTTTTT. Translated: CASSPWKSGYSNTGELFF. The variable domain in full, with the rest retrieved from reference TRBV5-1 and TRBJ2-2, is KAGVTQTPRYLIKTRGQQVTLSCSPISGHRSVSWYQQTPGQGLQFLFEYFSETQRNKGNFPGRFSGRQFSNSRSEMNVSTLELGDSALYLCASSPWKSGYSNTGELFFGEGSRLTVL.

This chain uses TRBV4-3 with TRBJ2-1; D possibly corresponds to TRBD2 (6 bases). Germline V CDR1 and CDR2: LGHNA, YSLEER. CDR3 length equals 15 residues. Trimming stripped 3 bases from V and 7 bases from J, with 16 bases between. CDR3 in DNA: TGCGCCAGCAGCCAGGAACCCTGGGCGGGAAATGAGCAGTTCTTC. This sequence encodes CASSQEPWAGNEQFF.